Presented here are 13 T cell receptor beta chains from one specimen sequenced in a study of blood T cell repertoires in COVID-19. Sequencing used immunoSEQ multiplex PCR; TCRdb keeps in-frame clones, though not all of them. The data contain 250,000 to 350,000 clones, approximately 90% of them singletons. The sample consisted of PBMCs or T cells enriched from blood (not recorded which). The receptors were sampled from a woman between 25 and 40 years old who had recovered from COVID-19.

V usage is TRBV5-5 and J usage is TRBJ1-4; 7 nucleotides align to TRBD1. J gave up 8 bases and V 4 bases, and 11 bases lay outside the gene matches. CDR1 is SGHKS and CDR2 is YYEKEE in the germline V gene (reference sequence). The length of the CDR3 is 15 residues. CDR3 nucleotide sequence: TGTGCCAGCAGCGCACCACAGGGGATGCGGGAAAAACTGTTTTTT. This gives the protein CASSAPQGMREKLFF.

The rearrangement joins TRBV6-5 to TRBJ2-1; weak D call: TRBD1 (6 bases). This CDR3 region has 12 residues. CDR1 is MNHEY and CDR2 is SVGAGI in the germline V gene. V was clipped by 7 bases and J by 5 bases, with 9 bases between them. The CDR3 reads CASTGQNNEQFF. The CDR3 DNA reads as TGTGCCAGCACCGGACAGAACAATGAGCAGTTCTTC.

V usage is TRBV29-1 and J usage is TRBJ1-6; tentatively, D is TRBD1 (5 bases). V dropped 4 bases and J dropped 7 bases, with 11 bases sitting between them. Germline V lookup: CDR1 SQVTM, CDR2 ANQGSEA. There are 13 residues in the CDR3. The CDR3 protein is CSVGYGGNSPLHF. For the CDR3, the DNA is TGCAGCGTTGGATATGGGGGGAATTCACCCCTCCACTTT.

The genes are TRBV28 and TRBJ2-7; a possible D gene is TRBD1 (5 bases). In germline, CDR1 is MDHEN, CDR2 SYDVKM. The ends were cut back, 4 bases at V and 3 bases at J, with 16 bases in the middle. The CDR3 spans 15 residues. In DNA form, the CDR3 reads TGTGCCAGCAGTTCCAGTCAGGGATGGAGCTACGAGCAGTACTTC. Translation: CASSSSQGWSYEQYF.

V usage is TRBV24-1 and J usage is TRBJ2-7; D is undetermined. V lost 7 bases and J lost 0, with 9 bases in between. CDR3 length equals 13 residues. Germline CDR1 KGHDR, CDR2 SFDVKD. The CDR3 DNA sequence: TGTGCCACCAGCGATAGGAGCTCCTACGAGCAGTACTTC. Its translation: CATSDRSSYEQYF.

This chain connects TRBV14 to TRBJ2-7; 9 nucleotides match TRBD2. CDR3 length: 15 residues. Germline trimming cut 3 bases from V and 4 bases from J; bases unmatched to any gene: 7. Germline values: CDR1 SGHDN, CDR2 FVKESK. Here the CDR3 DNA reads TGTGCCAGCAGCCATCAAGCGGGAGGAGTATACGAGCAGTACTTC. Amino acid sequence: CASSHQAGGVYEQYF.

The chain employs TRBV7-8 and TRBJ2-5; possibly TRBD2 for D (6 bases). The CDR3 has 14 residues. Per germline, CDR1 SGHVS and CDR2 FQNEAQ. Trimming left V 1 base short and J 5 bases short, with 11 bases between. The CDR3 region has the DNA TGTGCCAGCAGCTTAGGCTCCGGAGGGGAGACCCAGTACTTC. It codes for CASSLGSGGETQYF.

The chain couples TRBV6-5 to TRBJ2-3, with 11 nucleotides matching TRBD1. V gave up 5 bases and J gave up 4 bases; unmatched junction bases: 5. The length of the CDR3 is 15 residues. Germline CDR1 reads MNHEY; CDR2 reads SVGAGI. The CDR3 loop is CASSPSGQGADTQYF. CDR3 sequence (DNA): TGTGCCAGCAGTCCTTCGGGACAGGGGGCAGATACGCAGTATTTT.

The chain is built from TRBV6-1 and TRBJ1-5, with D unclear. The germline V gene has CDR1 MNHNS and CDR2 SASEGT. The CDR3 has 13 residues. V shed 0 bases and J shed 6 bases, with 6 bases lying between them. CDR3 nucleotides: TGTGCCAGCAGTGAAGCCTACGGTCAGCCCCAGCATTTT. This sequence encodes CASSEAYGQPQHF.

This sequence joins TRBV5-1 and TRBJ2-1; no definite D call. Germline-derived CDR1 and CDR2 are SGHRS and YFSETQ. The V end was cut by 5 bases, the J end by 4 bases, with 13 bases between. CDR3 length equals 14 residues. CDR3 coding DNA: TGCGCCAGCAGGACCGAAGTGACTTACAATGAGCAGTTCTTC. It yields the protein CASRTEVTYNEQFF. The full variable domain, with the rest looked up from reference TRBV5-1 and TRBJ2-1, is KAGVTQTPRYLIKTRGQQVTLSCSPISGHRSVSWYQQTPGQGLQFLFEYFSETQRNKGNFPGRFSGRQFSNSRSEMNVSTLELGDSALYLCASRTEVTYNEQFFGPGTRLTVL.

The chain couples TRBV2 to TRBJ2-5, with D possibly being TRBD2 (5 bases). The CDR3 has 15 residues. V was shortened by 6 bases and J by 2 bases, with 16 bases between the two germline ends. Germline loops: CDR1 SNHLY, CDR2 FYNNEI. The DNA for the CDR3 is TGTGCCAGCAGGCTAGCACAAGGGTTACAAGAGACCCAGTACTTC. Its translation: CASRLAQGLQETQYF.

This clone was seen a few times. CDR3: CASSLFTAGGYTF. The CDR3, as DNA: TGTGCCAGCAGCTTATTCACGGCGGGAGGCTACACCTTC. The V call is TRBV11-2, the J call TRBJ1-2, with no clear D. Per germline, CDR1 SGHAT and CDR2 FQNNGV. The CDR3 consists of 13 residues. V lost 2 bases and J 8 bases, leaving 12 bases between the germline ends.

The chain links TRBV4-1 to TRBJ2-4; TRBD2 aligns across 8 bases. Germline assignment: CDR1 MGHRA and CDR2 YSYEKL. Trimming removed 3 bases from V and 5 bases from J; junction bases left unmatched: 3. The CDR3 loop spans 14 amino acids. CDR3 amino acids: CASSHIAGQNIQYF. The CDR3 region has the DNA TGCGCCAGCAGCCATATAGCGGGACAAAACATTCAGTACTTC.